Listed below are T cell receptor beta chains from one sample, sequenced in a study of beta chain features in type 1 diabetes. Sequencing used immunoSEQ multiplex PCR; TCRdb keeps in-frame clones, though not all of them. The profile covers about 45,000 clones, with 51% appearing a single time and approximately 2% taken by the ten largest. Sequencing was carried out using Tregs from blood. The receptors were gathered from a woman between 18 and 30 years old in good health. Both conserved end residues are part of each CDR3. The D gene is left open where the match is weak. Size is stated for part of the rows, as once, few or many counts, or as a class when the clone is expanded.

few,TRBJ1-1,TRBV30,NA,CAWSVTVRAFF,TGTGCCTGGAGTGTGACGGTGAGGGCTTTCTTT
NA,TRBJ2-1,TRBV11-1,NA,CASSLNINEQFF,TGTGCCAGCAGCTTAAATATCAATGAGCAGTTCTTC
NA,TRBJ2-3,TRBV6-1,TRBD2,CASTGGGFTDTQYF,TGTGCCAGCACGGGAGGGGGATTCACAGATACGCAGTATTTT
few,TRBJ2-1,TRBV28,TRBD2,CASSSLAGVNEQFF,TGTGCCAGCAGTTCACTAGCGGGAGTAAATGAGCAGTTCTTC
few,TRBJ2-1,TRBV19,TRBD2,CATGKRDGNNEQFF,TGTGCCACCGGAAAGCGGGACGGGAACAATGAGCAGTTCTTC
NA,TRBJ2-5,TRBV7-9,NA,CASSFGAFQETQYF,TGTGCCAGCAGCTTCGGAGCGTTCCAAGAGACCCAGTACTTC
NA,TRBJ1-1,TRBV7-8,NA,CASSRVTEAFF,TGTGCCAGCAGTCGGGTAACTGAAGCTTTCTTT
NA,TRBJ2-3,TRBV18,NA,CASSPQGDHTQYF,TGTGCCAGCTCACCACAGGGGGATCATACGCAGTATTTT
few,TRBJ1-4,TRBV18,NA,CASSRRTDYNEKLFF,TGTGCCAGCTCACGACGGACAGATTATAATGAAAAACTGTTTTTT
NA,TRBJ2-7,TRBV7-3,NA,CASSLEGGREQYF,TGTGCCAGCAGCTTAGAGGGGGGGAGGGAGCAGTACTTC
NA,TRBJ1-1,TRBV7-2,NA,CASSFTGMNTEAFF,TGTGCCAGCAGCTTCACAGGTATGAACACTGAAGCTTTCTTT
few,TRBJ1-1,TRBV14,NA,CASSQGPVVNTEAFF,TGTGCCAGCAGTCAGGGGCCAGTTGTTAACACTGAAGCTTTCTTT
few,TRBJ2-2,TRBV5-1,NA,CASSPGPLATGELFF,TGCGCCAGCAGCCCCGGACCCCTAGCTACCGGGGAGCTGTTTTTT
once,TRBJ2-7,TRBV30,TRBD1,CAWSRGQGPYEQYF,TGTGCCTGGAGTCGGGGACAGGGCCCCTACGAGCAGTACTTC
few,TRBJ2-1,TRBV29-1,TRBD2,CSEERTSGNNEQFF,TGCAGCGAAGAACGGACTAGCGGGAACAATGAGCAGTTCTTC
few,TRBJ2-3,TRBV7-2,TRBD1,CASSPTGQGTDTQYF,TGTGCCAGCAGCCCTACGGGACAGGGCACAGATACGCAGTATTTT
few,TRBJ1-5,TRBV4-1,NA,CASSQVDRGGGSQPQHF,TGCGCCAGCAGCCAAGTAGATCGGGGTGGAGGCAGTCAGCCCCAGCATTTT
NA,TRBJ2-2,TRBV30,TRBD2,CAWSVNGLAGVVGELFF,TGTGCCTGGAGTGTAAACGGTCTAGCGGGAGTAGTCGGGGAGCTGTTTTTT
medium-sized,TRBJ2-1,TRBV4-3,TRBD2,CASSQDVSGRANEQFF,TGCGCCAGCAGCCAAGATGTCAGCGGGAGGGCGAATGAGCAGTTCTTC
NA,TRBJ2-5,TRBV19,TRBD2,CASSKAPLLAGGPGETQYF,TGTGCCAGTAGTAAAGCTCCTCTCCTAGCGGGAGGGCCAGGGGAGACCCAGTACTTC
NA,TRBJ2-5,TRBV7-9,TRBD1,CASSLLTGGAETQYF,TGTGCCAGCAGCTTACTAACAGGGGGCGCGGAGACCCAGTACTTC
once,TRBJ2-1,TRBV2,TRBD2,CASSEGVLAGGEQFF,TGTGCCAGCAGTGAAGGTGTACTAGCGGGTGGAGAGCAGTTCTTC
NA,TRBJ2-2,TRBV6-6,TRBD2,CASSRTSGTGELFF,TGTGCCAGCAGTAGGACTAGCGGGACCGGGGAGCTGTTTTTT
few,TRBJ2-7,TRBV5-1,NA,CASRAQEGSSYEQYF,TGCGCCAGCAGAGCTCAGGAGGGATCCAGCTACGAGCAGTACTTC
NA,TRBJ2-1,TRBV7-9,TRBD2,CASSLARSGRAGNEQFF,TGTGCCAGCAGCTTAGCGAGGAGCGGGAGGGCCGGGAATGAGCAGTTCTTC
NA,TRBJ2-3,TRBV18,TRBD2,CASSPRGGPQPTDTQYF,TGTGCCAGCTCACCTCGGGGGGGGCCGCAGCCGACAGATACGCAGTATTTT
medium-sized,TRBJ1-1,TRBV7-2,NA,CASSQSFQDRKAFF,TGTGCCAGCAGCCAATCCTTTCAGGATCGAAAAGCTTTCTTT
NA,TRBJ2-1,TRBV18,TRBD2,CASSHGGGPQSNEQFF,TGTGCCAGCTCACACGGGGGGGGACCACAATCCAATGAGCAGTTCTTC